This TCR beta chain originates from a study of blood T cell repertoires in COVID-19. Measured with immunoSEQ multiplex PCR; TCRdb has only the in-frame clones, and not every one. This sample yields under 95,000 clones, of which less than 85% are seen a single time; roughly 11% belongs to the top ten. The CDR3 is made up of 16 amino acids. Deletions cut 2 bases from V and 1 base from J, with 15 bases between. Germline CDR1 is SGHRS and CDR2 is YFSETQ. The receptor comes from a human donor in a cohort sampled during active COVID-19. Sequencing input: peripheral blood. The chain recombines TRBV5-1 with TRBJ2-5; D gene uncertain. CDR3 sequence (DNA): TGCGCCAGCAGCTTAGGTGTACAGACGACCCAAGAGACCCAGTACTTC. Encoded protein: CASSLGVQTTQETQYF.